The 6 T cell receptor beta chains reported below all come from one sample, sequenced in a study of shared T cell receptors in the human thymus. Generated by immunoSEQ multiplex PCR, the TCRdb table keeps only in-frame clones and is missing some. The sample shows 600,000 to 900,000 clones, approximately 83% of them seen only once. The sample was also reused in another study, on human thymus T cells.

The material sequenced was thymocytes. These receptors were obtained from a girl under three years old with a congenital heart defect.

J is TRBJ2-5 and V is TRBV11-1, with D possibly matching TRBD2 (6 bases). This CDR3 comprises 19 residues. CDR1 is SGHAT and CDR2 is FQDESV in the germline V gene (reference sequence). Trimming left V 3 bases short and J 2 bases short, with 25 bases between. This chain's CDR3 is CASSLALAELAGGQETQYF. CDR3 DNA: TGTGCCAGCAGCTTGGCTTTGGCTGAACTAGCTGGAGGGCAAGAGACCCAGTACTTC.

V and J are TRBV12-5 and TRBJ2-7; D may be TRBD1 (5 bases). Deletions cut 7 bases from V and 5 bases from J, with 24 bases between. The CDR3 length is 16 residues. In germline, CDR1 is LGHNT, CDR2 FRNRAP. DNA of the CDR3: TGTGCTAGTGTTTGGGGCGACGAGAGACCATCCGACGAGCAGTACTTC. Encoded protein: CASVWGDERPSDEQYF.

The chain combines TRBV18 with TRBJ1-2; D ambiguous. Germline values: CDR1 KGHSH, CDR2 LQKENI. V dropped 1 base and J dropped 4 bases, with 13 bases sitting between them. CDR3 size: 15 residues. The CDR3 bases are TGTGCCAGCTCACCACTGTGGGCTAACCGCTATGGCTACACCTTC. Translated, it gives CASSPLWANRYGYTF. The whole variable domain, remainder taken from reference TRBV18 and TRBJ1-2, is NAGVMQNPRHLVRRRGQEARLRCSPMKGHSHVYWYRQLPEEGLKFMVYLQKENIIDESGMPKERFSAEFPKEGPSILRIQQVVRGDSAAYFCASSPLWANRYGYTFGSGTRLTVV.

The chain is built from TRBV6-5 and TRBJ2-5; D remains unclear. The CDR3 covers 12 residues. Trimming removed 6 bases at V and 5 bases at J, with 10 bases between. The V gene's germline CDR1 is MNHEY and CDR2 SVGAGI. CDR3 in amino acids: CASRRVPETQYF. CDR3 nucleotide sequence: TGTGCCAGCAGACGAGTTCCGGAGACCCAGTACTTC.

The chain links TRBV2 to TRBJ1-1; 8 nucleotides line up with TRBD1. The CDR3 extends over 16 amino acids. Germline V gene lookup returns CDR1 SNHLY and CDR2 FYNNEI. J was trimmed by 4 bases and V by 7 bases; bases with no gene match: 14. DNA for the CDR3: TGTGCCAGCAAGCTGACGACAGGGGAAGATTGCACTGAAGCTTTCTTT. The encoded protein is CASKLTTGEDCTEAFF.

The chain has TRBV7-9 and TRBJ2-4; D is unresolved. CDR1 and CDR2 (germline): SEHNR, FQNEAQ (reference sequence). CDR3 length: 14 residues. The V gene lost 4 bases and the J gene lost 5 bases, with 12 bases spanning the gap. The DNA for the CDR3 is TGTGCCAGCAGCTCGGCGACATCGGAAAACATTCAGTACTTC. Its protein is CASSSATSENIQYF.